This TCR beta chain was identified during a study of shared clonotypes between healthy human individuals. General study results and limits: With few donors, the genetic and exposure-history diversity represented was limited.

Germline CDR1 SGHDT, CDR2 YYEEEE. The CDR3 runs to 18 residues. V trimming: 3 bases; J trimming: 2 bases; junction bases outside the gene matches: 13. Notes on this clone: Its antigen is still unknown.

The repertoire was sequenced with immunoSEQ multiplex PCR; TCRdb's copy has only in-frame clones and lacks some. The data show more than 2 million clones, roughly 95% seen once. What was sequenced was naive CD4+ T cells sorted from blood. Subset of the sample: CD45RA+ positively selected. This chain connects TRBV5-6 to TRBJ2-3, with 9 bases that match TRBD2. The source of this sequence is a man in his late teens or twenties in good health. The DNA of the CDR3 is TGTGCCAGCAGCTGGGAGCGGGGGGCCAATAGGATCACAGATACGCAGTATTTT. Protein: CASSWERGANRITDTQYF.